This TCR beta chain was documented in a study of blood T cell repertoires in COVID-19. For the study at large: In each case, the material was cDNA or gDNA derived from T cells, B-cell-depleted T cells, or PBMCs.

Profiled with immunoSEQ multiplex PCR; TCRdb holds only in-frame clones, not every one. The table has tens of thousands of clones, approximately 91% seen once; the top ten hold 3.5% to 4.5%. Trimming left V 2 bases short and J 0 bases short, with 14 bases between. Looked up from germline, CDR1 is MRHNA and CDR2 is SNTAGT. This CDR3 is 17 amino acids long. This TCR was recovered from a man in his fifties or sixties with active COVID-19. Specimen: peripheral blood. V gene TRBV6-4 combines with J gene TRBJ1-5; D is ambiguous. DNA of the CDR3: TGTGCCAGCAGTGACCACACAGAACTTTATAGCAATCAGCCCCAGCATTTT. Encoded protein: CASSDHTELYSNQPQHF.